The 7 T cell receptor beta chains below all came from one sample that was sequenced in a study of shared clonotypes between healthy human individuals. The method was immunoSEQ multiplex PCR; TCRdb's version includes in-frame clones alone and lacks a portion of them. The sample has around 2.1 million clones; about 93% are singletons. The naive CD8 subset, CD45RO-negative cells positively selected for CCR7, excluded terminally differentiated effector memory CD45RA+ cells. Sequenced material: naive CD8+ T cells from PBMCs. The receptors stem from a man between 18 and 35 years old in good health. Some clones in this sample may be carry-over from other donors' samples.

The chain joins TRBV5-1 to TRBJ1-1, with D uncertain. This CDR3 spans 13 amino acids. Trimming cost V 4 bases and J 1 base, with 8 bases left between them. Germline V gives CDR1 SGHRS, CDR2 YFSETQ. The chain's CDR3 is CASSRHPNTEAFF. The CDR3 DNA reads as TGCGCCAGCAGCCGACACCCGAACACTGAAGCTTTCTTT.

Here the CDR3 reads CASSYYRAPSHEQYF. The CDR3 DNA sequence: TGTGCCAGCAGTTATTACAGGGCTCCGTCTCACGAGCAGTACTTC. The chain employs TRBV6-5 and TRBJ2-7; maybe TRBD1 (6 bases). Per the germline V gene, CDR1 is MNHEY and CDR2 is SVGAGI. V lost 3 bases to trimming and J lost 5 bases, with 17 bases between them. This CDR3 is built from 15 residues.

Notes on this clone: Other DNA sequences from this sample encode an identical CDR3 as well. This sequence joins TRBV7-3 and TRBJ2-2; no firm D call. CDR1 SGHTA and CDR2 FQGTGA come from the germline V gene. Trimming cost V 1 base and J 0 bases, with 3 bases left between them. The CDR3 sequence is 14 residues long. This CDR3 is CASSLSTNTGELFF. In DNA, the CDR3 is TGTGCCAGCAGCTTAAGTACGAACACCGGGGAGCTGTTTTTT.

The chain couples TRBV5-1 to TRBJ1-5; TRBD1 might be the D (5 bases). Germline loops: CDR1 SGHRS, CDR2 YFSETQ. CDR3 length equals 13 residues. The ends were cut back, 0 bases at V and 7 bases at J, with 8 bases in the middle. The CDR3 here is CASSLVGDQPQHF. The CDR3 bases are TGCGCCAGCAGCTTGGTCGGGGACCAGCCCCAGCATTTT.

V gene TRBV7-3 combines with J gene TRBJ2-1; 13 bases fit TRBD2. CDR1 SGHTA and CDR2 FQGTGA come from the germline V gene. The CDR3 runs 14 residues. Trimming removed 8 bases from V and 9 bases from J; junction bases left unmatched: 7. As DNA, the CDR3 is TGTGCCAGCCGAAAACTAGCGGGAGGGGTTGAGCAGTTCTTC. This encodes CASRKLAGGVEQFF.

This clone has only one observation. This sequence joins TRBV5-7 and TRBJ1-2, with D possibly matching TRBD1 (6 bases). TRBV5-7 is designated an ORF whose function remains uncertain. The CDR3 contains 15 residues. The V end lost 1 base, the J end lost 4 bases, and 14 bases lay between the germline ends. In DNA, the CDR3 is TGTGCCAGCAGCTTGTGGGACACGACCTCCTATGGCTACACCTTC. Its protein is CASSLWDTTSYGYTF.

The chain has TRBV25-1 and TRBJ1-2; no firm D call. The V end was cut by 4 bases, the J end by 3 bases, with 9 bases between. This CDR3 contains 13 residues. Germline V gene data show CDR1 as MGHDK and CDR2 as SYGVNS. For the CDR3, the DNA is TGTGCCAGCAGTGCTGTGGGCTACTATGGCTACACCTTC. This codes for CASSAVGYYGYTF.